A single sample gave rise to the 24 T cell receptor beta chains below, sequenced in a study of T cell responses to AZD1222 COVID-19 vaccine. Here immunoSEQ multiplex PCR was the method, and the copy in TCRdb shows in-frame clones only, minus some. The data contain about 150,000 clones, about 92% of them singletons. The sample was peripheral blood, taken on day 0 of AZD1222 vaccination. These receptors were taken from an adult in good health.

V is TRBV18 and J is TRBJ1-4, with TRBD1 identical over 9 bases. The germline V gene has CDR1 KGHSH and CDR2 LQKENI. The CDR3 runs 17 residues. V was clipped by 3 bases and J by 8 bases; unmatched bases: 13. As DNA, the CDR3 is TGTGCCAGCTCACCGCCCGACAGGGGGGGAAAAGGGGAAAAACTGTTTTTT. It translates to CASSPPDRGGKGEKLFF.

This clone was observed a single time. The V gene is TRBV2, the J gene TRBJ1-2, with D unresolved. Trimming pared 0 bases from V and 4 bases from J, leaving 27 bases between. Germline V CDR1 and CDR2: SNHLY, FYNNEI. The CDR3 is made up of 20 amino acids. CDR3: CASSEALLGPAERSFYGYTF. CDR3 coding DNA: TGTGCCAGCAGTGAAGCGCTTCTTGGGCCCGCGGAAAGGAGCTTCTATGGCTACACCTTC.

This clone has more than one count but fewer than ten. The rearrangement links TRBV5-1 to TRBJ1-2, with 8 bases fitting TRBD1. CDR3 size: 14 residues. V shed 4 bases, J shed 8 bases, and the junction held 10 bases outside the gene matches. In germline, CDR1 is SGHRS, CDR2 YFSETQ. The CDR3 nucleotides are TGCGCCAGCAGCGAACGGACAGGGAAGAGCGGCTACACCTTC. Amino acids: CASSERTGKSGYTF.

This chain links TRBV15 with TRBJ1-1, with D unresolved. This CDR3 region has 13 residues. V gave up 0 bases and J gave up 2 bases, with 4 bases separating them. Germline-derived CDR1 and CDR2 are LNHNV and YYDKDF (reference sequence). The CDR3 here is CATSREGNTEAFF. CDR3 coding DNA: TGTGCCACCAGCAGAGAGGGTAACACTGAAGCTTTCTTT.

The rearrangement links TRBV13 to TRBJ2-7; D unclear. Looked up from germline, CDR1 is PRHDT and CDR2 is FYEKMQ (reference sequence). With 3 bases removed from V and 0 bases from J, the gap between germline ends came to 9 bases. This CDR3 spans 14 amino acids. CDR3 bases: TGTGCCAGCAGCTTGCAATCTCCCTCCTACGAGCAGTACTTC. This translates into CASSLQSPSYEQYF.

This clone is a singleton in its sample. V and J are TRBV9 and TRBJ1-4; D may be TRBD1 (6 bases). CDR1 and CDR2 from the germline V gene are SGDLS and YYNGEE. V was trimmed by 1 base and J by 2 bases, leaving 9 bases between them. This CDR3 is built from 15 residues. DNA for the CDR3: TGTGCCAGCAGCGTACAGGACAGCACTAATGAAAAACTGTTTTTT. Protein product: CASSVQDSTNEKLFF.

The rearrangement joins TRBV14 to TRBJ1-1; D call uncertain. This CDR3 comprises 14 residues. The germline V gene has CDR1 SGHDN and CDR2 FVKESK. V was trimmed by 3 bases and J by 5 bases, leaving 13 bases between them. The chain's CDR3 is CASSHGQTGTEAFF. CDR3 in DNA: TGTGCCAGCAGCCATGGCCAGACGGGGACTGAAGCTTTCTTT.

The V gene is TRBV11-2, the J gene TRBJ2-4, with a possible D match to TRBD2 (7 bases). V lost 6 bases and J 9 bases, leaving 12 bases between the germline ends. This CDR3 region has 12 residues. In germline, CDR1 is SGHAT, CDR2 FQNNGV. CDR3 sequence reads: CASRGGRAIQYF. CDR3 nucleotide sequence: TGTGCCAGCAGGGGGGGGCGCGCCATTCAGTACTTC.

V usage is TRBV9 and J usage is TRBJ1-2, with unresolved D. The germline gives CDR1 SGDLS, CDR2 YYNGEE. This CDR3 contains 12 residues. V was clipped by 0 bases and J by 7 bases, with 7 bases between them. DNA of the CDR3: TGTGCCAGCAGCGTAGAGTCGGGTGGCTACACCTTC. Translating gives CASSVESGGYTF. The whole variable domain, remainder taken from reference TRBV9 and TRBJ1-2, is DSGVTQTPKHLITATGQRVTLRCSPRSGDLSVYWYQQSLDQGLQFLIQYYNGEERAKGNILERFSAQQFPDLHSELNLSSLELGDSALYFCASSVESGGYTFGSGTRLTVV.

V and J are TRBV7-9 and TRBJ1-1, with D perhaps TRBD1 (6 bases). CDR3 length: 13 amino acids. V shed 4 bases and J shed 8 bases, with 14 bases lying between them. CDR1 is SEHNR, CDR2 FQNEAQ, per germline (reference sequence). The CDR3 region is CASSSAGEREAFF. DNA of the CDR3: TGTGCCAGCAGCTCCGCAGGGGAAAGGGAAGCTTTCTTT.

The rearrangement links TRBV19 to TRBJ1-1, with D perhaps matching TRBD1 (5 bases). V lost 1 base to trimming and J lost 1 base, with 10 bases between them. The V gene's germline CDR1 is LNHDA and CDR2 SQIVND (reference sequence). This CDR3 is built from 15 residues. The CDR3 DNA reads TGTGCCAGTAGTATAGGGGGCAGGTCGAACACTGAAGCTTTCTTT. This codes for CASSIGGRSNTEAFF.

Here the CDR3 DNA reads TGTGCCAGCAGCGTTCAAGGGGGCAATGAGCAGTTCTTC. It is translated as CASSVQGGNEQFF. V gene TRBV5-4 combines with J gene TRBJ2-1; TRBD1 might be the D (6 bases). Germline CDR1 reads SGHNT; CDR2 reads YYREEE (reference sequence). This CDR3 is built from 13 residues. V lost 4 bases, J lost 6 bases, and 11 bases lay in between.

This chain links TRBV18 with TRBJ2-7; 7 nucleotides align to TRBD1. The junction had 16 bases not matched to a gene; V was cut back by 3 bases and J by 5 bases. The CDR3 length is 17 residues. Germline V gene lookup returns CDR1 KGHSH and CDR2 LQKENI. The CDR3 DNA reads TGTGCCAGCTCACCGCCGACCCGCGGCAGGGGGTATAACGAGCAGTACTTC. It encodes CASSPPTRGRGYNEQYF. Full variable domain (outside the CDR3, taken from reference TRBV18 and TRBJ2-7): NAGVMQNPRHLVRRRGQEARLRCSPMKGHSHVYWYRQLPEEGLKFMVYLQKENIIDESGMPKERFSAEFPKEGPSILRIQQVVRGDSAAYFCASSPPTRGRGYNEQYFGPGTRLTVT.

The chain carries TRBV19 and TRBJ1-2; perhaps TRBD1 as D (6 bases). CDR1 is LNHDA, CDR2 SQIVND, per germline (reference sequence). V lost 5 bases, J lost 7 bases, and 17 bases lay in between. The CDR3 extends over 14 amino acids. As DNA, the CDR3 is TGTGCCAGTAGTCTCCCGGCCAGGGGTCGTGGCTACACCTTC. Its translation is CASSLPARGRGYTF.

V and J are TRBV7-2 and TRBJ1-6; no firm D call. Germline values: CDR1 SGHTA, CDR2 FQGNSA. CDR3 length: 11 residues. V was trimmed by 5 bases and J by 14 bases, leaving 10 bases between them. The chain's CDR3 is CASSPGSALHF. The CDR3, as DNA: TGTGCCAGCAGCCCTGGCTCGGCCCTCCACTTT.

V is TRBV7-9 and J is TRBJ2-1; TRBD2 might be the D (6 bases). The CDR3 is 13 amino acids. Germline V CDR1 and CDR2: SEHNR, FQNEAQ (reference sequence). Trimming took off 4 bases at V and 7 bases at J, with 11 bases between the two ends. CDR3 in DNA: TGTGCCAGCAGCTCCCGTGGGAGGAATGAGCAGTTCTTC. It is translated as CASSSRGRNEQFF.

The chain recombines TRBV6-6 with TRBJ2-3; weak D call: TRBD2 (6 bases). The CDR3 totals 15 residues. V shed 0 bases and J shed 0 bases, with 7 bases lying between them. CDR1 and CDR2 from the germline V gene are MNHNY and SVGAGI (reference sequence). DNA of the CDR3: TGTGCCAGCAGTTACTCGGGACTTAGCACAGATACGCAGTATTTT. Encoded protein: CASSYSGLSTDTQYF.

The gene calls are TRBV5-8 and TRBJ2-6, with D perhaps TRBD2 (6 bases). The CDR3 length is 17 residues. CDR1 and CDR2 from the germline V gene are SGHTS and YDEGEE. V was clipped by 1 base and J by 0 bases, with 11 bases between them. DNA of the CDR3: TGTGCCAGCAGCTTGAGGTACGGGAGCTCTGGGGCCAACGTCCTGACTTTC. Amino acids: CASSLRYGSSGANVLTF.

This rearrangement joins TRBV27 to TRBJ1-5; D gene ambiguous. CDR1 is MNHEY, CDR2 SMNVEV, per germline (reference sequence). This CDR3 has 13 amino acids. V gave up 3 bases and J gave up 2 bases, with 5 bases separating them. The CDR3 sequence is CASSFVGNQPQHF. In DNA form, the CDR3 reads TGTGCCAGCAGTTTTGTGGGCAATCAGCCCCAGCATTTT.

This CDR3 reads CASRERYGYTF. CDR3 coding DNA: TGTGCCAGCAGGGAACGCTATGGCTACACCTTC. The chain is built from TRBV19 and TRBJ1-2; perhaps TRBD1 as D (5 bases). CDR1 LNHDA and CDR2 SQIVND come from the germline V gene (reference sequence). The CDR3 length is 11 residues. V was shortened by 9 bases and J by 4 bases, with 9 bases between the two germline ends.

J is TRBJ2-5 and V is TRBV7-9; a weak D match, TRBD1 (5 bases). Trimming pared 5 bases from V and 12 bases from J, leaving 16 bases between. CDR1 and CDR2 (germline): SEHNR, FQNEAQ (reference sequence). This CDR3 spans 12 amino acids. The CDR3 DNA reads TGTGCCAGCAGCGACCCCCAGGGCCTAGAGTACTTC. This translates into CASSDPQGLEYF.

The genes are TRBV7-9 and TRBJ2-3, with 9 bases matching TRBD1. The V segment lost 3 bases and the J segment 7 bases; nucleotides outside the gene matches: 11. CDR3 size: 16 residues. CDR1 and CDR2 from the germline V gene are SEHNR and FQNEAQ (reference sequence). CDR3 DNA sequence: TGTGCCAGCAGCTTTCGTCCGACAGGGGGGACAAATACGCAGTATTTT. It specifies CASSFRPTGGTNTQYF. Full variable domain (rest looked up from reference TRBV7-9 and TRBJ2-3): DTGVSQNPRHKITKRGQNVTFRCDPISEHNRLYWYRQTLGQGPEFLTYFQNEAQLEKSRLLSDRFSAERPKGSFSTLEIQRTEQGDSAMYLCASSFRPTGGTNTQYFGPGTRLTVL.

In this sample, this clone turned up a few times. The rearrangement uses TRBV19 and TRBJ2-1, with 7 positions matching TRBD1. Germline loops: CDR1 LNHDA, CDR2 SQIVND (reference sequence). This CDR3 has 14 residues. Losses at the gene ends were 1 base for V and 6 bases for J; bases not matched to a gene: 3. Here the CDR3 reads CASSIGAGGNEQFF. The CDR3 DNA sequence: TGTGCCAGTAGTATAGGGGCAGGGGGCAATGAGCAGTTCTTC.

The V gene is TRBV28, the J gene TRBJ1-1; no definite D call. This CDR3 spans 15 amino acids. Trimming took 2 bases from V and 5 from J, leaving 15 bases between them. CDR1 and CDR2 (germline): MDHEN, SYDVKM. CDR3 in DNA: TGTGCCAGCAGTTTACCACGCATCTCAAGGACTGAAGCTTTCTTT. Protein product: CASSLPRISRTEAFF.